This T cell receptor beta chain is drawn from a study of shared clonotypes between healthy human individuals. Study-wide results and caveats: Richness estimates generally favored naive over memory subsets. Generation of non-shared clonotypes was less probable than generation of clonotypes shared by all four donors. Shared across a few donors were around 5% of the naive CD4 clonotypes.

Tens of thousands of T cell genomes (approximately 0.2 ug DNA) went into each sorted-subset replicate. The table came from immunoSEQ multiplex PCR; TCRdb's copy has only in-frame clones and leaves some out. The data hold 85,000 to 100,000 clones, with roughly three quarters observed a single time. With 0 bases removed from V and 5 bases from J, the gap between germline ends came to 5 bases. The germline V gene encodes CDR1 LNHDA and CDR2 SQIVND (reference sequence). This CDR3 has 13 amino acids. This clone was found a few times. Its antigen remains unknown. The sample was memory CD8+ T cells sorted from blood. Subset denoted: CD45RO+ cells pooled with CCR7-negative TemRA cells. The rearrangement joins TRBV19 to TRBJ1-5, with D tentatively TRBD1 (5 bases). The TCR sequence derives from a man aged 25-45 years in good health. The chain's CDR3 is CASSIEGHQPQHF. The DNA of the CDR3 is TGTGCCAGTAGTATAGAGGGACATCAGCCCCAGCATTTT. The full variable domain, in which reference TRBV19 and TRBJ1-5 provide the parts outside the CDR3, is DGGITQSPKYLFRKEGQNVTLSCEQNLNHDAMYWYRQDPGQGLRLIYYSQIVNDFQKGDIAEGYSVSREKKESFPLTVTSAQKNPTAFYLCASSIEGHQPQHFGDGTRLSIL.